One sample yielded the 30 T cell receptor beta chains listed below, sequenced in a study of cytomegalovirus exposure and HLA in healthy donors. Primers for the PCR totalled 60 Vbeta and 13 Jbeta. The protocol was immunoSEQ multiplex PCR, while the TCRdb copy is restricted to in-frame clones and leaves out a portion. The sample has around 160,000 clones, approximately 78% seen once; the top ten hold over 1.1%. Specimen: PBMCs. The source is a male donor in good health and CMV-seronegative.

The V gene is TRBV11-2, the J gene TRBJ2-3, with D unclear. This CDR3 has 15 amino acids. Germline assignment: CDR1 SGHAT and CDR2 FQNNGV. Trimming removed 1 base at V and 0 bases at J, with 8 bases between. The CDR3: CASSLALGSTDTQYF. In nucleotides, the CDR3 is TGTGCCAGCAGCTTAGCCCTAGGAAGCACAGATACGCAGTATTTT. Full variable domain (rest looked up from reference TRBV11-2 and TRBJ2-3): EAGVAQSPRYKIIEKRQSVAFWCNPISGHATLYWYQQILGQGPKLLIQFQNNGVVDDSQLPKDRFSAERLKGVDSTLKIQPAKLEDSAVYLCASSLALGSTDTQYFGPGTRLTVL.

The genes are TRBV6-6 and TRBJ2-7; TRBD2 aligns across 7 bases. The CDR3 has 12 amino acids. The germline V gene encodes CDR1 MNHNY and CDR2 SVGAGI (reference sequence). The V and J ends lost 7 bases and 2 bases, in that order; junction bases with no gene match: 2. The CDR3 spells CASTRGAYEQYF. As DNA, the CDR3 is TGTGCCAGCACCCGGGGGGCCTACGAGCAGTACTTC.

The chain is built from TRBV19 and TRBJ2-7; TRBD2 is a possible D gene (5 bases). V lost 5 bases and J lost 6, with 23 bases in between. The CDR3 has 16 residues. CDR1 and CDR2 (germline): LNHDA, SQIVND (reference sequence). DNA for the CDR3: TGTGCCAGTAGTTCGGTTTTGTCGGGCCCCCGGGGCGAGCAGTACTTC. Translated, it gives CASSSVLSGPRGEQYF.

This chain links TRBV11-3 with TRBJ2-2, with 9 bases lining up with TRBD1. Germline CDR1 reads SGHNT; CDR2 reads YENEEA. This CDR3 is built from 16 residues. After removal of 6 bases from V and 6 bases from J, the junction contained 11 bases not matched to a gene. For the CDR3, the DNA is TGTGCCAGCAGTCGCCGGGACAGGGATGTGCCCGGGGAGCTGTTTTTT. This encodes CASSRRDRDVPGELFF. Using reference TRBV11-3 and TRBJ2-2 for the parts outside the CDR3, the full variable domain is EAGVVQSPRYKIIEKKQPVAFWCNPISGHNTLYWYLQNLGQGPELLIRYENEEAVDDSQLPKDRFSAERLKGVDSTLKIQPAELGDSAVYLCASSRRDRDVPGELFFGEGSRLTVL.

Notes on this clone: The junction and the germline gene differ at one end; a read error may be behind it. The rearrangement joins TRBV7-3 to TRBJ2-3; D is possibly TRBD1 (5 bases). The germline CDR1 and CDR2 sequences are SGHTA and FQGTGA. The CDR3 has 13 amino acids. Here the CDR3 reads CASSPTGADRQYF. CDR3 nucleotides: TGTGCCAGCAGCCCCACAGGCGCGGATAGGCAGTATTTT.

The chain uses TRBV7-9 and TRBJ1-2; 9 bases agree with TRBD1. Germline trimming cut 0 bases from V and 2 bases from J; bases unmatched to any gene: 1. This CDR3 contains 15 residues. Germline CDR1 reads SEHNR; CDR2 reads FQNEAQ (reference sequence). The CDR3 is CASSLAGTGNYGYTF. The CDR3, as DNA: TGTGCCAGCAGCTTAGCTGGGACAGGGAACTATGGCTACACCTTC.

The V and J genes are TRBV6-4 and TRBJ2-1; 11 positions agree with TRBD2. The CDR3 is made up of 17 amino acids. Losses at the gene ends were 2 bases for V and 2 bases for J; bases not matched to a gene: 5. The germline gives CDR1 MRHNA, CDR2 SNTAGT. CDR3 amino acids: CASSDRPSGGTYNEQFF. CDR3 nucleotide sequence: TGTGCCAGCAGTGACCGTCCTAGCGGGGGGACCTACAATGAGCAGTTCTTC.

The chain is built from TRBV5-1 and TRBJ2-1, with 8 bases matching TRBD2. In germline, CDR1 is SGHRS, CDR2 YFSETQ. V trimming: 4 bases; J trimming: 5 bases; junction bases outside the gene matches: 8. This CDR3 is built from 15 residues. The CDR3 DNA follows: TGCGCCAGCAGCCGGACGGGGGGGGTTCACAATGAGCAGTTCTTC. This translates into CASSRTGGVHNEQFF.

The V call is TRBV5-4, the J call TRBJ2-7; 9 positions agree with TRBD1. Trimming took 3 bases from V and 0 from J; bases not matched to a gene: 1. CDR3 size: 14 residues. Germline CDR1 SGHNT, CDR2 YYREEE (reference sequence). In DNA, the CDR3 is TGTGCCAGCAGCTGGACAGGGGACTCCTACGAGCAGTACTTC. Amino acid sequence: CASSWTGDSYEQYF.

The CDR3 sequence: CASSQTGLKETQYF. The CDR3 bases are TGCGCCAGCAGCCAGACGGGACTTAAAGAGACCCAGTACTTC. This sequence joins TRBV4-1 and TRBJ2-5; D is perhaps TRBD2 (6 bases). Per germline, CDR1 MGHRA and CDR2 YSYEKL. There are 14 residues in the CDR3. With 3 bases removed from V and 3 bases from J, the gap between germline ends came to 11 bases.

The rearrangement uses TRBV19 and TRBJ2-1, with 8 bases identical to TRBD1. J gave up 7 bases and V 7 bases, and 9 bases lay outside the gene matches. The CDR3 is 14 amino acids. Germline V gives CDR1 LNHDA, CDR2 SQIVND (reference sequence). The CDR3 spells CASNAGQGLNEQFF. The CDR3 DNA is TGTGCCAGTAACGCAGGACAGGGATTGAATGAGCAGTTCTTC.

The chain recombines TRBV18 with TRBJ2-7; no reliable D call. In germline, CDR1 is KGHSH, CDR2 LQKENI. V lost 5 bases and J lost 1, with 9 bases in between. The length of the CDR3 is 13 residues. CDR3 protein: CASSSRSSYEQYF. The CDR3 DNA reads as TGTGCCAGCTCATCGCGTTCATCCTACGAGCAGTACTTC.

V gene TRBV19 combines with J gene TRBJ2-3; unclear D gene. V was clipped by 9 bases and J by 4 bases, with 17 bases between them. The CDR3 is 14 amino acids. Germline lookup yields CDR1 LNHDA and CDR2 SQIVND (reference sequence). The CDR3 spells CASSLVRSADTQYF. The CDR3 DNA reads TGTGCCAGCTCCCTCGTCCGAAGCGCAGATACGCAGTATTTT.

This clone came up once. Additional DNA sequences in this sample encode the identical CDR3. The rearrangement joins TRBV5-1 to TRBJ2-2; 10 nucleotides match TRBD1. The CDR3 is 15 residues long. Germline V lookup: CDR1 SGHRS, CDR2 YFSETQ. V trimming: 2 bases; J trimming: 5 bases; junction bases outside the gene matches: 3. The CDR3 DNA is TGCGCCAGCAGCTTAGGGGACAGGGGTACCGGGGAGCTGTTTTTT. Amino acids: CASSLGDRGTGELFF.

DNA for the CDR3: TGCGCCAGCAGCTTGGATCCGACCGGGGAGCTGTTTTTT. It yields the protein CASSLDPTGELFF. The chain couples TRBV5-1 to TRBJ2-2; unclear D gene. V gave up 0 bases and J gave up 5 bases, with 5 bases separating them. This CDR3 is 13 amino acids long. Germline values: CDR1 SGHRS, CDR2 YFSETQ.

Only one count was recorded for this clone. The chain couples TRBV7-9 to TRBJ2-7; TRBD2 aligns across 12 bases. The V gene end was trimmed by 5 bases and the J gene end by 2 bases; junction bases not matched to a gene: 7. Per the germline V gene, CDR1 is SEHNR and CDR2 is FQNEAQ (reference sequence). The length of the CDR3 is 16 residues. CDR3 amino acids: CASSPGGTSGPYEQYF. CDR3 sequence (DNA): TGTGCCAGCAGCCCAGGTGGGACTAGCGGGCCCTACGAGCAGTACTTC.

This chain uses TRBV6-5 with TRBJ1-2, with a possible D match to TRBD1 (6 bases). The CDR3 is 14 residues long. V lost 5 bases and J 8 bases, leaving 18 bases between the germline ends. CDR1 is MNHEY, CDR2 SVGAGI, per germline. The CDR3 here is CASSGVEGVTGYTF. The CDR3 DNA reads as TGTGCCAGCAGTGGTGTTGAGGGGGTAACGGGCTACACCTTC.

In DNA, the CDR3 is TGTGCCAGTAGTATAGAGGCCGGTAGCGGGGTATACAATGAGCAGTTCTTC. Residues: CASSIEAGSGVYNEQFF. V usage is TRBV19 and J usage is TRBJ2-1, with 8 bases that match TRBD2. This CDR3 region has 17 residues. Germline lookup yields CDR1 LNHDA and CDR2 SQIVND (reference sequence). V shed 0 bases and J 4 bases; nucleotides not matched to a gene: 8.

The chain combines TRBV6-5 with TRBJ2-5; TRBD1 matches at 9 bases. Near its end, the DNA agrees better with TRBJ2-7, so the J call may be wrong. This CDR3 contains 14 residues. Germline loops: CDR1 MNHEY, CDR2 SVGAGI. This CDR3 is CASSYVGQGYEQYF. The DNA for the CDR3 is TGTGCCAGCAGTTACGTCGGACAGGGGTACGAGCAGTACTTC.

This chain connects TRBV7-2 to TRBJ2-7; D call uncertain. The germline gives CDR1 SGHTA, CDR2 FQGNSA. V was cut by 4 bases and J by 0 bases, with 4 bases left in between. The CDR3 length is 12 residues. In nucleotides, the CDR3 is TGTGCCAGCAGCTCGAGCTCCTACGAGCAGTACTTC. This translates into CASSSSSYEQYF. Full variable domain (rest looked up from reference TRBV7-2 and TRBJ2-7): GAGVSQSPSNKVTEKGKDVELRCDPISGHTALYWYRQSLGQGLEFLIYFQGNSAPDKSGLPSDRFSAERTGGSVSTLTIQRTQQEDSAVYLCASSSSSYEQYFGPGTRLTVT.

This chain uses TRBV7-2 with TRBJ1-6, with 8 positions matching TRBD1. With V trimmed by 1 base and J by 9 bases, 5 bases remained unmatched. CDR1 and CDR2 from the germline V gene are SGHTA and FQGNSA. This CDR3 is built from 15 residues. CDR3 coding DNA: TGTGCCAGCAGCTTAGTAAGACAGGGGAGTTCACCCCTCCACTTT. Its protein product is CASSLVRQGSSPLHF. Full variable domain (outside the CDR3, taken from reference TRBV7-2 and TRBJ1-6): GAGVSQSPSNKVTEKGKDVELRCDPISGHTALYWYRQSLGQGLEFLIYFQGNSAPDKSGLPSDRFSAERTGGSVSTLTIQRTQQEDSAVYLCASSLVRQGSSPLHFGNGTRLTVT.

This chain connects TRBV18 to TRBJ2-3; TRBD1 is a possible D gene (6 bases). The CDR3 sequence is 14 residues long. The germline V gene has CDR1 KGHSH and CDR2 LQKENI. Trimming left V 4 bases short and J 0 bases short, with 8 bases between. Written as DNA, the CDR3 is TGTGCCAGCTCACGCCAGGGGAGCACAGATACGCAGTATTTT. Residues: CASSRQGSTDTQYF.

This rearrangement joins TRBV10-2 to TRBJ2-7, with a tentative D call TRBD2 (6 bases). V was shortened by 4 bases and J by 3 bases, with 10 bases between the two germline ends. There are 13 residues in the CDR3. Per the germline V gene, CDR1 is WSHSY and CDR2 is SAAADI. CDR3 nucleotides: TGCGCCAGCAGTGGACTAGAGGTCTACGAGCAGTACTTC. Translation gives CASSGLEVYEQYF.

This rearrangement joins TRBV6-1 to TRBJ1-3, with D hard to call. Germline CDR1 is MNHNS and CDR2 is SASEGT. This CDR3 contains 15 residues. Trimming shortened V by 3 bases and J by 0 bases, and 9 bases separated the two germline ends. The CDR3 sequence: CASSEREVSGNTIYF. The CDR3 DNA reads as TGTGCCAGCAGTGAGAGGGAGGTCTCTGGAAACACCATATATTTT.

This clone was picked up a small number of times. The chain couples TRBV9 to TRBJ2-1; the match to TRBD2 covers 11 bases. V lost 4 bases and J lost 12; bases outside the gene matches: 3. CDR3 length: 12 residues. Germline CDR1 reads SGDLS; CDR2 reads YYNGEE. The CDR3 DNA reads TGTGCCAGCAGCCTCACTAGCGGGGGGCAGTTCTTC. Its protein product is CASSLTSGGQFF.

A remark on this clone: A read error is likely here: a far larger clone is one base away. This rearrangement joins TRBV7-6 to TRBJ1-1, with no clear D. The length of the CDR3 is 13 residues. Germline V CDR1 and CDR2: SGHVS, FNYEAQ. Deletions cut 2 bases from V and 1 base from J, with 5 bases between. The CDR3 is CASSLRGNTEAFF. For the CDR3, the DNA is TGTGCCAGCAGCTTACGCGGGAACACTGAAGCTTTCTTT.

This clone was counted a single time. The chain links TRBV6-5 to TRBJ2-5, with D hard to call. The assigned J gene may be wrong: the sequence end matches TRBJ2-7 better. This CDR3 has 13 amino acids. Germline assignment: CDR1 MNHEY and CDR2 SVGAGI. CDR3 residues: CASSYNLGYEQYF. In nucleotides, the CDR3 is TGTGCCAGCAGTTACAATCTGGGCTACGAGCAGTACTTC.

The chain uses TRBV7-2 and TRBJ1-2, with D uncertain. Germline CDR1 is SGHTA and CDR2 is FQGNSA. Trimming took off 1 base at V and 5 bases at J, with 5 bases between the two ends. The length of the CDR3 is 12 residues. Here the CDR3 reads CASSLGLYGYTF. Here the CDR3 DNA reads TGTGCCAGCAGCTTAGGGCTTTATGGCTACACCTTC.

This chain uses TRBV5-6 with TRBJ2-4; TRBD2 agrees at 9 bases. Germline V CDR1 and CDR2: SGHDT, YYEEEE. The CDR3 sequence is 16 residues long. Trimming took 5 bases from V and 0 from J; bases not matched to a gene: 6. The CDR3 sequence is CASSRGLARAKNIQYF. The CDR3 region has the DNA TGTGCCAGCAGTCGCGGACTAGCGAGAGCCAAAAACATTCAGTACTTC. Using reference TRBV5-6 and TRBJ2-4 for the parts outside the CDR3, the full variable domain is DAGVTQSPTHLIKTRGQQVTLRCSPKSGHDTVSWYQQALGQGPQFIFQYYEEEERQRGNFPDRFSGHQFPNYSSELNVNALLLGDSALYLCASSRGLARAKNIQYFGAGTRLSVL.

The chain has TRBV7-2 and TRBJ2-6; 8 bases map to TRBD1. The CDR3 loop spans 19 amino acids. The germline V gene encodes CDR1 SGHTA and CDR2 FQGNSA. J lost 2 bases, V lost 4 bases, and 13 bases had no gene match. The CDR3 DNA reads as TGTGCCAGCAGCTCCTCCGGACAGGGTTTAGGGGCTGGGGCCAACGTCCTGACTTTC. The encoded protein is CASSSSGQGLGAGANVLTF. Full variable domain (rest looked up from reference TRBV7-2 and TRBJ2-6): GAGVSQSPSNKVTEKGKDVELRCDPISGHTALYWYRQSLGQGLEFLIYFQGNSAPDKSGLPSDRFSAERTGGSVSTLTIQRTQQEDSAVYLCASSSSGQGLGAGANVLTFGAGSRLTVL.